This section outlines one TCR beta chain sequence together with its context. What it binds is unknown. TCRdb keeps only in-frame clones here, not all; method: immunoSEQ multiplex PCR. The repertoire consists of some 1,100,000 clones, with around 82% occurring once and the leading ten covering 0.5% to 0.6%. Trimming left V 1 base short and J 11 bases short, with 14 bases between. This CDR3 comprises 13 residues. The V gene's germline CDR1 is SGHVS and CDR2 FQNEAQ. The data are from a study of shared clonotypes between healthy human individuals. Study-wide results and limits: Among non-shared clonotypes, generation probabilities were lower than among those shared by all four donors.

Every donor was a Caucasian adult from Nashville, Tennessee. Sequenced: memory CD4+ T cells from PBMCs. The subset denotes: CD45RA-negative fraction. The sequence derives from a man younger than 35 in good health. Some clones in this sample may be carry-over from other donors' samples. The V gene is TRBV7-8, the J gene TRBJ1-1; D unresolved. CDR3 loop: CASSLVLSLGAFF. The CDR3, as DNA: TGTGCCAGCAGCTTAGTTTTATCATTGGGCGCTTTCTTT. The full variable domain, rest sourced from reference TRBV7-8 and TRBJ1-1, is GAGVSQSPRYKVAKRGQDVALRCDPISGHVSLFWYQQALGQGPEFLTYFQNEAQLDKSGLPSDRFFAERPEGSVSTLKIQRTQQEDSAVYLCASSLVLSLGAFFGQGTRLTVV.